The source of this TCR beta chain is a study of lymphopenia after photon versus proton radiotherapy. On this clone: Its antigen remains unknown.

Assay used: immunoSEQ multiplex PCR; TCRdb lists only in-frame clones, some missing. The repertoire includes about 70,000 clones, roughly 92% of them detected once, and around 2% sits in the top ten. CDR3 length: 15 amino acids. Looked up from germline, CDR1 is MNHEY and CDR2 is SVGAGI. V was shortened by 2 bases and J by 5 bases, with 12 bases between the two germline ends. Study-wide results and limits: Proton therapy kept repertoires fairly stable, unlike photons, which gained effector/memory cells. Oligoclonal CD8+ Temra expansion after nadir drove photon patients' diversity drop. A bigger post-nadir fall in TCR diversity correlated inversely with survival time in deceased patients. Better survival with proton therapy was suggested as possible, not demonstrated.

This specimen consisted of peripheral blood, obtained from a patient treated with photon-based radiotherapy. The clonotype originates from a woman in her thirties or forties with cholangiocarcinoma. This chain uses TRBV6-5 with TRBJ1-4, with D unresolved. CDR3 in amino acids: CASSYVMMQNEKLFF. DNA of the CDR3: TGTGCCAGCAGTTACGTGATGATGCAGAATGAAAAACTGTTTTTT.